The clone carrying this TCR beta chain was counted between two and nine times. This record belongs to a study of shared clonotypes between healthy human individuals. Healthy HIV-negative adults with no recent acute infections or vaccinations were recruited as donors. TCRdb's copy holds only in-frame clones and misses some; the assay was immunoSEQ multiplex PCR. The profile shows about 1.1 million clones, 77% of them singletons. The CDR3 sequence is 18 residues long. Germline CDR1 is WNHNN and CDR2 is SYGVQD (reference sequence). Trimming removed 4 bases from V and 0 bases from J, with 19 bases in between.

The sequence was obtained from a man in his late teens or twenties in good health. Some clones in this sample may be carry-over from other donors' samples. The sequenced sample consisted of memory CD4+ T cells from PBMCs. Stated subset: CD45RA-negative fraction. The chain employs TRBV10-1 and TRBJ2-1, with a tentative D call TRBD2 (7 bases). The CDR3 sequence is CASSAPRGGGLSYNEQFF. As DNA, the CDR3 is TGCGCCAGCAGTGCCCCCCGGGGCGGGGGCCTCTCCTACAATGAGCAGTTCTTC.